One and the same sample provided the 8 T cell receptor beta chains below, sequenced in a study of cytomegalovirus exposure and HLA in healthy donors. The study ran its PCR with 60 Vbeta and 13 Jbeta primers. TCRdb's table, derived via immunoSEQ multiplex PCR, lists solely in-frame clones and lacks some. This sample has under 200,000 clones, with around 81% found just once. Sequencing was done on a sample of PBMCs. These receptor sequences come from a young woman in good health and CMV-seropositive.

This chain uses TRBV7-9 with TRBJ2-3; TRBD2 might be the D (5 bases). Germline V gives CDR1 SEHNR, CDR2 FQNEAQ (reference sequence). The CDR3 contains 13 residues. The chain's CDR3 is CALLDLPTDTQYF. As DNA, the CDR3 is TGTGCGTTGTTGGACTTACCCACAGATACGCAGTATTTT. Full variable domain (missing parts from reference TRBV7-9 and TRBJ2-3): DTGVSQNPRHKITKRGQNVTFRCDPISEHNRLYWYRQTLGQGPEFLTYFQNEAQLEKSRLLSDRFSAERPKGSFSTLEIQRTEQGDSAMYLCALLDLPTDTQYFGPGTRLTVL.

This clone appeared a single time. V gene TRBV2 combines with J gene TRBJ2-1, with 8 bases fitting TRBD2. Trimming took 7 bases from V and 4 from J; bases not matched to a gene: 12. The length of the CDR3 is 16 residues. In germline, CDR1 is SNHLY, CDR2 FYNNEI. The CDR3 nucleotides are TGTGCCAGCACCCAGCGGGGGCCGGGGACTTACAATGAGCAGTTCTTC. Its protein is CASTQRGPGTYNEQFF.

This sequence joins TRBV9 and TRBJ2-7; 9 nucleotides line up with TRBD1. V lost 1 base to trimming and J lost 3 bases; unmatched junction nucleotides: 14. From germline, CDR1 is SGDLS and CDR2 YYNGEE. The length of the CDR3 is 18 residues. The CDR3 protein is CASSVSGIATGGYYEQYF. DNA of the CDR3: TGTGCCAGCAGCGTATCGGGCATAGCCACAGGGGGCTACTACGAGCAGTACTTC.

J is TRBJ1-6 and V is TRBV6-5; D is ambiguous. The CDR3 sequence is 16 residues long. V was trimmed by 0 bases and J by 7 bases, leaving 13 bases between them. The germline V gene has CDR1 MNHEY and CDR2 SVGAGI. CDR3 coding DNA: TGTGCCAGCAGTTACTCTGTGTTGGGCCCCAATTCACCCCTCCACTTT. Residues: CASSYSVLGPNSPLHF.

The rearrangement uses TRBV5-4 and TRBJ2-5; 7 bases fit TRBD1. This CDR3 has 14 residues. V lost 2 bases, J lost 1 base, and 2 bases stayed unmatched. Looked up from germline, CDR1 is SGHNT and CDR2 is YYREEE (reference sequence). CDR3 residues: CASSFWTGQETQYF. CDR3 nucleotides: TGTGCCAGCAGCTTCTGGACAGGCCAAGAGACCCAGTACTTC.

The chain combines TRBV27 with TRBJ2-1; TRBD2 aligns across 12 bases. The CDR3 runs to 18 residues. Germline V gene lookup returns CDR1 MNHEY and CDR2 SMNVEV (reference sequence). The junction had 12 bases not matched to a gene; V was cut back by 5 bases and J by 4 bases. The CDR3: CASSLVGGLAGRYNEQFF. DNA for the CDR3: TGTGCCAGCAGTCTAGTGGGAGGACTAGCGGGGAGGTACAATGAGCAGTTCTTC.

The chain combines TRBV2 with TRBJ2-1; the match to TRBD1 covers 9 bases. V trimming: 6 bases; J trimming: 3 bases; junction bases outside the gene matches: 9. This CDR3 contains 16 residues. Per the germline V gene, CDR1 is SNHLY and CDR2 is FYNNEI. CDR3 DNA: TGTGCCAGCAGCGGGGACAGGGATAGGGGCTACAATGAGCAGTTCTTC. Its protein product is CASSGDRDRGYNEQFF.

This clone was seen once. The V call is TRBV6-1, the J call TRBJ2-7; 11 nucleotides match TRBD1. The CDR3 is 15 residues long. CDR1 and CDR2 from the germline V gene are MNHNS and SASEGT. The CDR3 is CASSEGTGGAYGQYV. CDR3 nucleotide sequence: TGTGCCAGCAGTGAAGGGACAGGGGGCGCCTACGGGCAGTACGTC.